These 16 T cell receptor beta chains were sequenced from one sample in a study of T cell changes during pregnancy in multiple sclerosis. Assay used: immunoSEQ multiplex PCR; TCRdb lists only in-frame clones, some missing. The sample carries tens of thousands of clones, approximately 90% recorded once. The sample here was CD8+ T cells from peripheral blood mononuclear cells, taken before pregnancy. The source is a female donor with multiple sclerosis, enrolled in a pregnancy study.

The chain carries TRBV4-2 and TRBJ2-3, with a tentative D call TRBD2 (5 bases). V lost 4 bases and J lost 4, with 12 bases in between. Germline CDR1 LGHNA, CDR2 YNFKEQ. CDR3 length equals 14 residues. The CDR3 sequence: CASSPNLASDTQYF. CDR3 in DNA: TGTGCCAGCAGCCCGAATCTAGCTTCAGATACGCAGTATTTT.

The chain couples TRBV7-9 to TRBJ1-5, with unresolved D. The germline gives CDR1 SEHNR, CDR2 FQNEAQ (reference sequence). The CDR3 has 16 amino acids. V was shortened by 4 bases and J by 2 bases, with 15 bases between the two germline ends. CDR3 coding DNA: TGTGCCAGCAGCTCGGACCCGGGGTTCGGCAATCAGCCCCAGCATTTT. Encoded protein: CASSSDPGFGNQPQHF. Using reference TRBV7-9 and TRBJ1-5 for the parts outside the CDR3, the full variable domain is DTGVSQNPRHKITKRGQNVTFRCDPISEHNRLYWYRQTLGQGPEFLTYFQNEAQLEKSRLLSDRFSAERPKGSFSTLEIQRTEQGDSAMYLCASSSDPGFGNQPQHFGDGTRLSIL.

The genes are TRBV27 and TRBJ1-5; D possibly corresponds to TRBD1 (5 bases). This CDR3 region has 21 residues. CDR1 and CDR2 from the germline V gene are MNHEY and SMNVEV (reference sequence). The V gene lost 2 bases and the J gene lost 2 bases, with 28 bases spanning the gap. CDR3 in DNA: TGTGCCAGCAGTTTACCCCCCGGGGGGACGGCTGGCGGATGGGGCAATCAGCCCCAGCATTTT. As protein: CASSLPPGGTAGGWGNQPQHF.

The chain links TRBV9 to TRBJ1-1; 7 bases line up with TRBD1. The trim removed 0 bases at V and 5 bases at J, leaving 7 bases unmatched. This CDR3 region has 15 residues. Germline-derived CDR1 and CDR2 are SGDLS and YYNGEE. CDR3 protein: CASSVAGRGMTEAFF. The CDR3 DNA is TGTGCCAGCAGCGTAGCAGGCAGGGGGATGACTGAAGCTTTCTTT.

The DNA of the CDR3 is TGTGCCAGCAGCTTGCATCGGGAGAAGGGCACAGATACGCAGTATTTT. This translates into CASSLHREKGTDTQYF. This chain joins TRBV5-4 and TRBJ2-3; weak D call: TRBD2 (6 bases). CDR3 length equals 16 residues. The V gene lost 1 base and the J gene lost 1 base, with 13 bases spanning the gap. Germline values: CDR1 SGHNT, CDR2 YYREEE (reference sequence). Filled out from reference TRBV5-4 and TRBJ2-3, the complete variable domain reads ETGVTQSPTHLIKTRGQQVTLRCSSQSGHNTVSWYQQALGQGPQFIFQYYREEENGRGNFPPRFSGLQFPNYSSELNVNALELDDSALYLCASSLHREKGTDTQYFGPGTRLTVL.

V is TRBV5-1 and J is TRBJ2-7; TRBD1 agrees at 9 bases. J was trimmed by 2 bases and V by 4 bases; bases with no gene match: 7. The CDR3 covers 15 residues. Germline loops: CDR1 SGHRS, CDR2 YFSETQ. CDR3 nucleotide sequence: TGCGCCAGCAGCCCCTGGACAGGGGACCCCTACGAGCAGTACTTC. Its protein product is CASSPWTGDPYEQYF.

Only one count was recorded for this clone. The genes are TRBV9 and TRBJ2-7; possible D gene TRBD2, 6 bases. The CDR3 spans 15 residues. Germline V gene lookup returns CDR1 SGDLS and CDR2 YYNGEE. Trimming left V 4 bases short and J 4 bases short, with 18 bases between. The DNA of the CDR3 is TGTGCCAGCAGCCCCCCCGGGGCGGGGAAATACGAGCAGTACTTC. Its translation: CASSPPGAGKYEQYF.

The chain joins TRBV7-9 to TRBJ1-6, with unresolved D. The V and J ends lost 0 bases and 7 bases respectively, with 10 bases between them. The CDR3 extends over 15 amino acids. Germline V gives CDR1 SEHNR, CDR2 FQNEAQ (reference sequence). The CDR3, as DNA: TGTGCCAGCAGCTTAGCAACCCTGGAGAATTCACCCCTCCACTTT. Translating gives CASSLATLENSPLHF.

The V and J genes are TRBV27 and TRBJ2-4, with 8 positions matching TRBD1. This CDR3 comprises 18 residues. After removal of 6 bases from V and 0 bases from J, the junction contained 13 bases not matched to a gene. The germline CDR1 and CDR2 sequences are MNHEY and SMNVEV (reference sequence). Here the CDR3 reads CASSALTGVGEAKNIQYF. In DNA form, the CDR3 reads TGTGCCAGCAGCGCCCTGACAGGGGTCGGGGAAGCCAAAAACATTCAGTACTTC.

The chain employs TRBV7-6 and TRBJ2-2; 7 positions agree with TRBD2. Germline CDR1 is SGHVS and CDR2 is FNYEAQ. J gave up 5 bases and V 5 bases, and 5 bases lay outside the gene matches. The CDR3 runs to 14 residues. The CDR3 region is CASSGASGTGELFF. The CDR3 nucleotides are TGTGCCAGCAGCGGGGCTAGCGGTACCGGGGAGCTGTTTTTT.

This chain uses TRBV10-3 with TRBJ1-2; 7 bases map to TRBD1. This CDR3 comprises 14 residues. V dropped 4 bases and J dropped 0; count of bases not matched to a gene: 2. Germline loops: CDR1 ENHRY, CDR2 SYGVKD. Here the CDR3 reads CAISGTGPNYGYTF. CDR3 bases: TGTGCCATCAGTGGGACAGGACCTAACTATGGCTACACCTTC.

The chain has TRBV11-2 and TRBJ2-3; TRBD2 matches at 8 bases. The germline CDR1 and CDR2 sequences are SGHAT and FQNNGV. V shed 1 base and J 1 base; nucleotides not matched to a gene: 1. The CDR3 contains 15 residues. CDR3 sequence (DNA): TGTGCCAGCAGCTTAGTACTAGCGGGCACAGATACGCAGTATTTT. Its protein product is CASSLVLAGTDTQYF.

The V call is TRBV6-5, the J call TRBJ2-1, with 7 bases lining up with TRBD1. V dropped 5 bases and J dropped 3; count of bases not matched to a gene: 4. Germline V gene sequence: CDR1 MNHEY, CDR2 SVGAGI. The CDR3 runs to 14 residues. The CDR3: CASSEGGHYNEQFF. The CDR3 DNA reads TGTGCCAGCAGTGAAGGGGGCCACTACAATGAGCAGTTCTTC.

The J gene is TRBJ1-2, the V gene TRBV2; no definite D call. This CDR3 has 11 residues. Trimming shortened V by 10 bases and J by 5 bases, and 11 bases separated the two germline ends. CDR1 is SNHLY, CDR2 FYNNEI, per germline. This CDR3 reads CAIRKTYGYTF. CDR3 in DNA: TGTGCCATCCGCAAGACTTATGGCTACACCTTC.

The chain's CDR3 is CASSFGGGQEEQYF. CDR3 nucleotides: TGCGCCAGCAGCTTCGGCGGGGGGCAGGAAGAGCAGTACTTC. The chain combines TRBV5-1 with TRBJ2-7; TRBD2 agrees at 8 bases. This CDR3 comprises 14 residues. Unmatched junction bases numbered 8, after V lost 2 bases and J lost 7 bases. CDR1 SGHRS and CDR2 YFSETQ come from the germline V gene.

The genes are TRBV6-1 and TRBJ2-1, with D possibly matching TRBD2 (6 bases). This CDR3 has 14 amino acids. Trimming removed 8 bases at V and 1 base at J, with 12 bases between. Germline values: CDR1 MNHNS, CDR2 SASEGT. Written as DNA, the CDR3 is TGTGCCAGCGGGTCGGGGGAGTCCTACAATGAGCAGTTCTTC. Its protein product is CASGSGESYNEQFF.